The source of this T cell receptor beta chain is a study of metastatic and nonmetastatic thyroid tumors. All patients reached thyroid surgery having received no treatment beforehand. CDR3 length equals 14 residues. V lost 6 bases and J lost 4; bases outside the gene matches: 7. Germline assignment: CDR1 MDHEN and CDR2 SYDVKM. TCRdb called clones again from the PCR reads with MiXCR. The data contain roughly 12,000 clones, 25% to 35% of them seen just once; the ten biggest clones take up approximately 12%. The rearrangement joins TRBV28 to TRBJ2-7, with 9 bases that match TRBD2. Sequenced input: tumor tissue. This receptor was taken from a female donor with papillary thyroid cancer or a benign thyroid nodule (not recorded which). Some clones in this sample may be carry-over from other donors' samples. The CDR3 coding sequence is TGTGCCAGCAGGCTAGCGGGAAGAATATACGAGCAGTACTTC. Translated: CASRLAGRIYEQYF.